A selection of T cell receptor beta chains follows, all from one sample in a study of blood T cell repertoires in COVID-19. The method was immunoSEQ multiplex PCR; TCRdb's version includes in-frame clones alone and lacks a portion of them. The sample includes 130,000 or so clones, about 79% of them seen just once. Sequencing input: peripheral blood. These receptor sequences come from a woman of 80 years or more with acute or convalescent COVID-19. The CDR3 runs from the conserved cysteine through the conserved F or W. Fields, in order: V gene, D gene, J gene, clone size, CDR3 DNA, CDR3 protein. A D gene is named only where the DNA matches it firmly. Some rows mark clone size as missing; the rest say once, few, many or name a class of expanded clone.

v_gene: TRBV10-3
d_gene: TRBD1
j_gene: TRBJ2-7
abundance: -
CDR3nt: TGTGCCATCAGTGAGTTCGGACAGGTCGACGAGCAGTACTTC
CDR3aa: CAISEFGQVDEQYF

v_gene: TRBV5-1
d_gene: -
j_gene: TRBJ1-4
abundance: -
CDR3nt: TGCGCCAGCAGCTTGGAGGGAGCAACTAATGAAAAACTGTTTTTT
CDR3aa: CASSLEGATNEKLFF

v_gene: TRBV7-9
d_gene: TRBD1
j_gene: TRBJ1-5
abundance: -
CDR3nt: TGTGCCAGCAGCTTAGAAGGGACAGGGGGCGGTCAGCCCCAGCATTTT
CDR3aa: CASSLEGTGGGQPQHF

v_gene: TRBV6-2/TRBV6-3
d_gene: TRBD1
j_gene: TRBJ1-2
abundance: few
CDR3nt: TGTGCCAGCAGTTACCACGGGACAGGGAGCAACTATGGCTACACCTTC
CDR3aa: CASSYHGTGSNYGYTF

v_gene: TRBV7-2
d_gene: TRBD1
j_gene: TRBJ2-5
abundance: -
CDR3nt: TGTGCCAGCAGCCGGCCCGAGGGCCTGAGGACAGGGTTTGCGGAGACCCAGTACTTC
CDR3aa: CASSRPEGLRTGFAETQYF

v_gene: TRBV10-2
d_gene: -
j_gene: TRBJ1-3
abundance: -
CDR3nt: TGCGCCAGCAGTCCCCCGGGGGACGGAAACACCATATATTTT
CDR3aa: CASSPPGDGNTIYF

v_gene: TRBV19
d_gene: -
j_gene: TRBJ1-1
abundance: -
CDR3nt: TGTGCCAGTACAGTGGCGAACACTGAAGCTTTCTTT
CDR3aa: CASTVANTEAFF

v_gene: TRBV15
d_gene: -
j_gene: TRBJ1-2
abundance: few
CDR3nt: TGTGCCACCAGCAGAGATCGTTCCGGTACTGGCTACACCTTC
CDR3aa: CATSRDRSGTGYTF

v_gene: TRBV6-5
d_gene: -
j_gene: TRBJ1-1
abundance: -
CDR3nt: TGTGCCAGCACTCCCGAGGTTTGGAGGACTGAAGCTTTCTTT
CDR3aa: CASTPEVWRTEAFF

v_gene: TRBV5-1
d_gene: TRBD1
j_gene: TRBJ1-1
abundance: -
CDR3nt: TGCGCCAGCAGCTTGGGAGGGGGCCGGGACACTGAAGCTTTCTTT
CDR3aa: CASSLGGGRDTEAFF

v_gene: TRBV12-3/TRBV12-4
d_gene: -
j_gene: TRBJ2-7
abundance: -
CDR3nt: TGTGCCAGCAGTGTCCAGGCCTACTACGAGCAGTACTTC
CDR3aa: CASSVQAYYEQYF

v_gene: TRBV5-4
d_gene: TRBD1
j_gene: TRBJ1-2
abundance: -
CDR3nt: TGTGCCAGCAGCTTGGCCGCAGGGGGCGCTGGCTATGGCTACACCTTC
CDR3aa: CASSLAAGGAGYGYTF

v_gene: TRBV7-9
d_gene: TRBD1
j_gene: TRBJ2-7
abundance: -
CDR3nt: TGTGCCAGCAGCACGGGACAGGGTTTCGGCGAGCAGTACTTC
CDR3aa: CASSTGQGFGEQYF

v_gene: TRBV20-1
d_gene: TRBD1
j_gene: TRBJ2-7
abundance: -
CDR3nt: TGCAGTGCTAGAGGACAGGGCGAGCAGTACTTC
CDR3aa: CSARGQGEQYF

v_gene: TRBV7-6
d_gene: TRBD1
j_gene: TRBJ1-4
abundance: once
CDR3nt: TGTGCCAGCAGCTCATTAGGACAGGGATCAACTAATGAAAAACTGTTTTTT
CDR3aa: CASSSLGQGSTNEKLFF

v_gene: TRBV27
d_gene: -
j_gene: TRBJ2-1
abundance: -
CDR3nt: TGTGCCAGCAGTGTCATAGGGGATCTACTCTCCTACAATGAGCAGTTCTTC
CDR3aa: CASSVIGDLLSYNEQFF

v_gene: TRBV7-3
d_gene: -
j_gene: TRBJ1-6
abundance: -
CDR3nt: TGTGCCAGCAGCCCCTCAGGAGGGAATTCACCCCTCCACTTT
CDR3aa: CASSPSGGNSPLHF

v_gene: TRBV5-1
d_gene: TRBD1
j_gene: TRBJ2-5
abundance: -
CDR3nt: TGCGCCAGCAGCACAGGGGGCGAGGCCCAGTACTTC
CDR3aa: CASSTGGEAQYF

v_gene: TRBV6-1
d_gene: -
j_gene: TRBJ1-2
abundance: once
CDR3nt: TGTGCCAGCAGTGAAAACCGGAACTATGGCTACACCTTC
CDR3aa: CASSENRNYGYTF

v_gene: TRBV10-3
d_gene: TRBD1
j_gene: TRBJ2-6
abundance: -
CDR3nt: TGTGCCATCAGTCAAGGGACAGGGGGCCTTCCTGGGGCCAACGTCCTGACTTTC
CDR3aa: CAISQGTGGLPGANVLTF

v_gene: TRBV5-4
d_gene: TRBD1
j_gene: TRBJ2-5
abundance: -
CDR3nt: TGTGCCAGCAGCCCGGGGACAGCGCAAGAGACCCAGTACTTC
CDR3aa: CASSPGTAQETQYF

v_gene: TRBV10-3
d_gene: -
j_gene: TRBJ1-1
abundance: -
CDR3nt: TGTGCCATCAGTGAAAGGGAAGGGGTCAGTGAAGCTTTCTTT
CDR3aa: CAISEREGVSEAFF

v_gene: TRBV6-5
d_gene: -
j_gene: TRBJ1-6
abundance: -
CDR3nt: TGTGCCAGCAGTTACTCGAGGAGGGGAGGTTCACCCCTCCACTTT
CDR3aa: CASSYSRRGGSPLHF

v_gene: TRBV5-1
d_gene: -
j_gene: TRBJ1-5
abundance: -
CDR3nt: TGCGCCAGCAGCAGGACAGTCAATCAGCCCCAGCATTTT
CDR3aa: CASSRTVNQPQHF

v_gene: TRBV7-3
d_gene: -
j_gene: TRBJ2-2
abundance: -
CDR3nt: TGTGCCAGCAGGCAGGCGGGCGGGGAGCTGTTTTTT
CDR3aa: CASRQAGGELFF

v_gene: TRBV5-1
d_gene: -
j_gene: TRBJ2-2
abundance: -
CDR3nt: TGCGCCAGCAGCTTGGAACCCGGCACCGGGGAGCTGTTTTTT
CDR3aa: CASSLEPGTGELFF

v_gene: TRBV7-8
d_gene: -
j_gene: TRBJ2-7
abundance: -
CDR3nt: TGTGCCAGCAGCTTCCTCCAGATGGCCTACGAGCAGTACTTC
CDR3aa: CASSFLQMAYEQYF

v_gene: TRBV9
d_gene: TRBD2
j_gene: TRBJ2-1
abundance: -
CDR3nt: TGTGCCAGCAGCGTCCAGGGAGGGGATGAGCAGTTCTTC
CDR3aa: CASSVQGGDEQFF

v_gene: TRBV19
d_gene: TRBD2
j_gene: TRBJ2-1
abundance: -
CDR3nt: TGTGCCAGTACTACTAGCGGGGGGGTTAGGGAGCAGTTCTTC
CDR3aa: CASTTSGGVREQFF